One T cell receptor (beta chain) is described in this entry. Antigen unknown. The ends lost 0 bases at V and 10 bases at J; junction bases unmatched: 12. Germline V gene sequence: CDR1 LGHNA, CDR2 YNFKEQ. The CDR3 sequence is 17 residues long. This record comes from a study of beta chain features in type 1 diabetes. Sort purity for all populations was recorded as exceeding 98%. Study findings and constraints: Type 1 diabetes patients had TCRB CDR3s that were shorter (moderately but significantly so) in all four CD4+ subsets. Fewer insertions but more deletions were seen at VDJ junctions in type 1 diabetes patients. Cells with high TCR expression could be over-represented by cDNA sequencing.

Every bit of the isolated RNA underwent reverse transcription, so sequencing read expressed TCRB transcripts. Profiling relied on immunoSEQ multiplex PCR, and the TCRdb table lists in-frame clones only, not all of them. The profile shows approximately 84,000 clones, roughly 30% of them singletons. Material: stem cell memory CD4+ T cells from blood. The clonotype originates from a young woman in good health. The chain carries TRBV4-2 and TRBJ2-1; 10 bases agree with TRBD2. CDR3 DNA: TGTGCCAGCAGCCAAGAGAGGGTCCTAGCGGGAGAGAGGGAGCAGTTCTTC. Its protein is CASSQERVLAGEREQFF.